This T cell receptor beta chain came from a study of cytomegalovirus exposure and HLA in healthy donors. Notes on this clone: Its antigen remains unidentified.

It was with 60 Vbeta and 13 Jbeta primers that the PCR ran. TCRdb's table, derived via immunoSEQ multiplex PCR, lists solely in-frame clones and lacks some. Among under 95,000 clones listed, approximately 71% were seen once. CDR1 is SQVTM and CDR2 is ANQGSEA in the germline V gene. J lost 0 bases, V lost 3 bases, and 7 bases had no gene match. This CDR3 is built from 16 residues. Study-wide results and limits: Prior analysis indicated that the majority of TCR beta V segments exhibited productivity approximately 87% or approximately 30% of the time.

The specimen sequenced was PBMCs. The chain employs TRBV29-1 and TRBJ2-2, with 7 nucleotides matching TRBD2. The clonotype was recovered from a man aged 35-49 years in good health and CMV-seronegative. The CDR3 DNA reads TGCAGCGTTGACGGGGGGTCCGATACGAACACCGGGGAGCTGTTTTTT. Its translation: CSVDGGSDTNTGELFF.